This T cell receptor beta chain derives from a study of T cell repertoires in cytomegalovirus infection. Study summary: CMV epitopes that were recently identified and HLA-C-restricted were used alongside well-studied HLA-B-restricted ones. From public TCR beta signatures came an indication of both CMV infection and matching HLA type.

Each CDR3 protein is one row after TCRdb ran MiXCR on the reads. The sample holds approximately 590,000 distinct CDR3 sequences; under 45% are singletons and the top ten take 48%. On this clonotype itself: Its specificity is not known.

Germline V gene data show CDR1 as LGHDT and CDR2 as YNNKEL (reference sequence). Trimming took 2 bases from V and 4 from J; bases not matched to a gene: 3. The CDR3 has 14 residues. Study findings and constraints: CMV-specific TCR beta clonotypes restricted by HLA-C were the ones dominating the ex vivo response. People with CMV and the relevant HLA were identified by cumulative public TCR beta family frequency.

The chain is built from TRBV3-1 and TRBJ1-1, with 8 bases matching TRBD1. The clonotype originates from a human donor in good health (CMV status not recorded). Some clones in this sample may be carry-over from other donors' samples. The starting material was cultured PBMCs, obtained from culture after CMV antigen stimulation. In DNA, the CDR3 is TGTGCCAGCAGCCAACAGGGGGCGCGCACTGAAGCTTTCTTT. Protein: CASSQQGARTEAFF.